Included here is one T cell receptor (beta chain) sequence, with context. Germline V CDR1 and CDR2: LGHNA, YNFKEQ. The CDR3 is 14 residues long. The ends lost 4 bases at V and 2 bases at J; junction bases unmatched: 4. Sequenced by immunoSEQ multiplex PCR; TCRdb stores in-frame clones only, minus some. The table lists fewer than 40,000 clones, roughly 88% of them singletons. These data originate in a study of chemoradiotherapy in HPV16-positive cancers. The origin of this receptor is a human donor with HPV-associated anogenital cancer. The V and J genes are TRBV4-2 and TRBJ2-5; 7 positions agree with TRBD1. The specimen comprised blood, sampled from a patient who underwent chemoradiotherapy. CDR3 in amino acids: CASSLGTAQETQYF. The CDR3 nucleotides read TGTGCCAGCAGCCTAGGGACAGCTCAAGAGACCCAGTACTTC.